This T cell receptor beta chain was obtained from a study of blood T cell repertoires in COVID-19 (dated by TCRdb to the early 2020s). As for the study more broadly: The collaborator samples originated in the United States, Italy and Spain and spanned the acute and convalescent phases of COVID-19. A freely available public database, intended as a resource for researchers studying the immune response to SARS-CoV-2, is where the repertoires were released. The material from the prospective study consisted of cDNA or gDNA derived from T cells, B-cell-depleted T cells, or PBMCs. The dataset comprised deeply sampled blood TCRbeta repertoires from subjects exposed to, actively infected with, or recovered from COVID-19. Samples came from the ongoing ImmuneRACE study (first 160 participants) plus 1,254 subjects from 6 global collaborators. Nearly every sample came with metadata listing a de-identified subject ID, COVID-19 status, age in years and sex. Where available, HLA class I and class II types were obtained from metadata supplied by the sample provider rather than from assay-based typing. Overall study outcomes, separate from this receptor: The amount of clinical and demographic metadata varied by source and participant and was provided uncurated.

V is clipped by 1 base and J by 6 bases, and the sequence between their germline boundaries is 14 bases long. CDR1 and CDR2 were assigned from the germline V gene as SGHRS and YFSETQ. From the cysteine through the phenylalanine, the CDR3 covers 14 amino acids. The read is trimmed to its CDR3 DNA, 42 bases read in frame from base 1. Concerning this clone: Its binding antigen is unknown. Per-nucleotide qualities are absent, and no much larger clonotype sits a single base away.

The immunoSEQ Assay, a bias-controlled multiplex PCR, was used to amplify TCRbeta CDR3 regions from genomic DNA. The study's processing was this. Within the assay, amplification of reference gene primers was used to estimate how many nucleated cells each sample contained. Sequence reads were collapsed and filtered to measure the absolute abundance of every unique TCRbeta CDR3 rearrangement. For each sample, productive Simpson clonality was calculated as the square root of Simpson's diversity index over productive rearrangements. TCRdb carries this immuneACCESS record with in-frame sequences only. Its versions omit some clonotypes, under half of them owing to an unresolved V gene in the studies checked, with the rest unexplained. V, J and clone size were drawn from that table, and D and trimming were deduced from the DNA. The sample table records roughly 250,000 clones; roughly 83% of these occur just once. The ten top clones hold more than 9.5% of the sample.

The collaborating institutions used their own protocols to collect whole blood in K2EDTA tubes. Collaborator samples were shipped for TCRbeta analysis as frozen whole blood, isolated PBMCs, or DNA extracted from either sample type. This TCR was recovered from a woman of 80 years or more with acute or convalescent COVID-19. The rearrangement combines TRBV5-1 with TRBJ2-7; TRBD1 might be the D gene, on 6 matching bases. Source material: peripheral blood. The CDR3 reads as follows: CASSLSQGPGEQYF. Here is the DNA: TGCGCCAGCAGCTTGAGTCAGGGGCCGGGCGAGCAGTACTTC.